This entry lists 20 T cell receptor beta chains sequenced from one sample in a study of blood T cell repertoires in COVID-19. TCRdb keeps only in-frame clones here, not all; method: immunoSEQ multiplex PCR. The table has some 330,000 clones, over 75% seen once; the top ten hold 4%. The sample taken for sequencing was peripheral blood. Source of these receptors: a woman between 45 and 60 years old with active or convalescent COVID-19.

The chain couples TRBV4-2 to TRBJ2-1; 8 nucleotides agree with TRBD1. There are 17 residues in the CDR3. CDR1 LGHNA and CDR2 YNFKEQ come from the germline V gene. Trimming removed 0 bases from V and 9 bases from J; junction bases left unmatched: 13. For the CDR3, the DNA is TGTGCCAGCAGCCAAGAAAATCGTGCAGGGGGCGAAGTTGAGCAGTTCTTC. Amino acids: CASSQENRAGGEVEQFF.

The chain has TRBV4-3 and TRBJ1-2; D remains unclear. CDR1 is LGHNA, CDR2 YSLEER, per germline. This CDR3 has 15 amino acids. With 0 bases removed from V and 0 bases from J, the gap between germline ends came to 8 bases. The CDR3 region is CASSQDETTNYGYTF. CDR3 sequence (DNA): TGCGCCAGCAGCCAAGACGAGACAACTAACTATGGCTACACCTTC.

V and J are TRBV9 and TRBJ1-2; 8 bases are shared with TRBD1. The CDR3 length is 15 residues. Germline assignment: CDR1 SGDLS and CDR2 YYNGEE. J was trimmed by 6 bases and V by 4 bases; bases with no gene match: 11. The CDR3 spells CASSKGQGAVNGYTF. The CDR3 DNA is TGTGCCAGCAGCAAGGGGCAGGGGGCGGTCAATGGCTACACCTTC.

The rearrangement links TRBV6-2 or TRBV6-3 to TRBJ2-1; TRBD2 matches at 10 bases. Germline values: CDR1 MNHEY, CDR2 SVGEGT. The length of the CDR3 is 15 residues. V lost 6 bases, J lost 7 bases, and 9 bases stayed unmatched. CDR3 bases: TGTGCCAGCAGCCAACTAGCGGGGACGGTTAATGAGCAGTTCTTC. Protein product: CASSQLAGTVNEQFF.

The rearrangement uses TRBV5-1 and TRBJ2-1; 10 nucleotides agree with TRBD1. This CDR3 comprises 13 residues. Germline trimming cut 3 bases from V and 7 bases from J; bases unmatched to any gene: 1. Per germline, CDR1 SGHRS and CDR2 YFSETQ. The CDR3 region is CASSWGQGNEQFF. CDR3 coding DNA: TGCGCCAGCAGCTGGGGACAGGGGAATGAGCAGTTCTTC. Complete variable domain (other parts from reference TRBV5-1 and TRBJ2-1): KAGVTQTPRYLIKTRGQQVTLSCSPISGHRSVSWYQQTPGQGLQFLFEYFSETQRNKGNFPGRFSGRQFSNSRSEMNVSTLELGDSALYLCASSWGQGNEQFFGPGTRLTVL.

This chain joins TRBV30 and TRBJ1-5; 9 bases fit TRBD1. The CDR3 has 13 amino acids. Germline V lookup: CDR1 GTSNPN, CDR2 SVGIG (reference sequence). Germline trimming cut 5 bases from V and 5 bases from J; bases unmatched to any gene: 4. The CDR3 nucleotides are TGTGCCTGGGCAGGACAGGGGCATCAGCCCCAGCATTTT. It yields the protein CAWAGQGHQPQHF.

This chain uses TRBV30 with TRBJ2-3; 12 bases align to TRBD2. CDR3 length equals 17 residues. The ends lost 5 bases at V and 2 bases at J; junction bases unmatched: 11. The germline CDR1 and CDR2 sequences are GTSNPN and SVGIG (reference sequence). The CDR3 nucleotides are TGTGCCTGGGATTCAGGGACTAGCGGGTTACACACAGATACGCAGTATTTT. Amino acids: CAWDSGTSGLHTDTQYF.

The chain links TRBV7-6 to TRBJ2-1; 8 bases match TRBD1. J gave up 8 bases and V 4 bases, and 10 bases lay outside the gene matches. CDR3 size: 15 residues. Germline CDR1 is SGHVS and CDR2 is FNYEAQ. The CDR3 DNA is TGTGCCAGCAGCTCCCAGCAGGGGGCGTCGGATGAGCAGTTCTTC. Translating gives CASSSQQGASDEQFF.

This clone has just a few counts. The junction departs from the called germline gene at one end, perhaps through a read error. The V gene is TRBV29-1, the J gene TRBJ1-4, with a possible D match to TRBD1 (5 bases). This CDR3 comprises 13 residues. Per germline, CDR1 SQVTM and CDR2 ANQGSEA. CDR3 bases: TGCAGCGTTAACGCAGGGTCTAAGGAAAAACTGTTTTTT. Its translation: CSVNAGSKEKLFF.

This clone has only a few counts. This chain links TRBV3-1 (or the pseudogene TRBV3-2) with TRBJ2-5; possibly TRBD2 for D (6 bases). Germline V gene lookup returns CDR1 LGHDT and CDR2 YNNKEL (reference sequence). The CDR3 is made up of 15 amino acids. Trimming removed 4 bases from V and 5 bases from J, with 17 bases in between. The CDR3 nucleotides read TGTGCCAGCAGCCCAGGTGCGGGGCCCGGGGAGACCCAGTACTTC. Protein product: CASSPGAGPGETQYF.

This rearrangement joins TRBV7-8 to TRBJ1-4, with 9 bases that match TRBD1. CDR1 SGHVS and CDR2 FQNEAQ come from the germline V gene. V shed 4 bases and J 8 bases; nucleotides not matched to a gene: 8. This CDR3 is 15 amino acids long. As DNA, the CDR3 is TGTGCCAGCAGCTCCCGGACAGGGGTTAACGAAAAACTGTTTTTT. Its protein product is CASSSRTGVNEKLFF.

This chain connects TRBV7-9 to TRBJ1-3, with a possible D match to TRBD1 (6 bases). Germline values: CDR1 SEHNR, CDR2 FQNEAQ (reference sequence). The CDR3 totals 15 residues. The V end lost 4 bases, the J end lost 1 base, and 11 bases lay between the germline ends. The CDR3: CASSSTDSSGNTIYF. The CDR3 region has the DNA TGTGCCAGCAGCTCCACGGACAGTTCTGGAAACACCATATATTTT.

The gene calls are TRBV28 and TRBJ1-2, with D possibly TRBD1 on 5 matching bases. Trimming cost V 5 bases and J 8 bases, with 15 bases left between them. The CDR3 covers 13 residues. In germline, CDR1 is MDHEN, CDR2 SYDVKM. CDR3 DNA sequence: TGTGCCAGCAGTGAGCCTAGGGGAGGAGGCTACACCTTC. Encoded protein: CASSEPRGGGYTF.

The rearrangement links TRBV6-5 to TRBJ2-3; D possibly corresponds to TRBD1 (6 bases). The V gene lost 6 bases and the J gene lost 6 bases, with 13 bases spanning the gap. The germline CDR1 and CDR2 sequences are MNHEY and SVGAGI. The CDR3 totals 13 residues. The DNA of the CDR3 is TGTGCCAGCAGACAACTGAGGGGGGATACGCAGTATTTT. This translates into CASRQLRGDTQYF.

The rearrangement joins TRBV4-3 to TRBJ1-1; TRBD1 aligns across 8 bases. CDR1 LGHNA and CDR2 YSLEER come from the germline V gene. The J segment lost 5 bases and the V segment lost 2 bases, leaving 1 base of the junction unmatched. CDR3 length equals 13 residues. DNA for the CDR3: TGCGCCAGCAGCCAACACAGGGGGACTGAAGCTTTCTTT. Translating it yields CASSQHRGTEAFF.

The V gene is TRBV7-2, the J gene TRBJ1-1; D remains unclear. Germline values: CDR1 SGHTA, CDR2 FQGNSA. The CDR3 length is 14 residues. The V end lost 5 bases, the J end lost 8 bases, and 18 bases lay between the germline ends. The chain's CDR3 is CASSPHRGGIEAFF. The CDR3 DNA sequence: TGTGCCAGCAGCCCGCACCGGGGTGGCATAGAAGCTTTCTTT.

Here the CDR3 reads CASRESGGNEKLFF. DNA of the CDR3: TGTGCCAGCAGGGAATCAGGGGGGAATGAAAAACTGTTTTTT. V is TRBV5-6 and J is TRBJ1-4; TRBD1 agrees at 7 bases. The CDR3 is 14 amino acids. The J segment lost 5 bases and the V segment lost 5 bases, leaving 6 bases of the junction unmatched. The germline V gene has CDR1 SGHDT and CDR2 YYEEEE. Full variable domain (outside the CDR3, taken from reference TRBV5-6 and TRBJ1-4): DAGVTQSPTHLIKTRGQQVTLRCSPKSGHDTVSWYQQALGQGPQFIFQYYEEEERQRGNFPDRFSGHQFPNYSSELNVNALLLGDSALYLCASRESGGNEKLFFGSGTQLSVL.

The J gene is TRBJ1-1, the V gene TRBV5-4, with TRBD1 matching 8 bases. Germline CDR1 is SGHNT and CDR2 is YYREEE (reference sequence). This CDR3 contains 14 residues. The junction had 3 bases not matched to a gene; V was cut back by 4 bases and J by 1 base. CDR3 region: CASSRGQGNTEAFF. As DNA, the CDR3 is TGTGCCAGCAGCAGAGGACAGGGGAACACTGAAGCTTTCTTT.

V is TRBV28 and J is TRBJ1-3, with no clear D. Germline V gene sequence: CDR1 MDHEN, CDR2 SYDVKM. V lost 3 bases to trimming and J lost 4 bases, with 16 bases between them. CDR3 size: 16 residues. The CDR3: CASSLMSTARGNTIYF. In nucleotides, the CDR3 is TGTGCCAGCAGTTTGATGAGTACAGCCCGCGGAAACACCATATATTTT.

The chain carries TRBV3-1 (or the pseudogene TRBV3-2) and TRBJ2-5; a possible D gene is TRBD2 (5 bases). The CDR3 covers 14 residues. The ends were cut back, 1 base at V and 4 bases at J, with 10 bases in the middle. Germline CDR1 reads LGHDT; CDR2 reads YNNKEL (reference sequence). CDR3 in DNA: TGTGCCAGCAGCCAAGTGAGGGTCGGAGAGACCCAGTACTTC. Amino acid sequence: CASSQVRVGETQYF.